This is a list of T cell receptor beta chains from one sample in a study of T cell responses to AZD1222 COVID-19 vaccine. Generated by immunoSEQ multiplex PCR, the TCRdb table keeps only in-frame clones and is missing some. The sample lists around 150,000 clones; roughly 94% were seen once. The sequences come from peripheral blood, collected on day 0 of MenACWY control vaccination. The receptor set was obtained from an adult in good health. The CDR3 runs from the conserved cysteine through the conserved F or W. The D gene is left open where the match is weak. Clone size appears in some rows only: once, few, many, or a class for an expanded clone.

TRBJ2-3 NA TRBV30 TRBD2 TGTGCCTGGAGTGCCGGGGCGGGAGGCGGCACAGATACGCAGTATTTT CAWSAGAGGGTDTQYF
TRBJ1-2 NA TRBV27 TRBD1 TGTGCCAGCAGTTCCCCCGACAGGGGGACCTATGGCTACACCTTC CASSSPDRGTYGYTF
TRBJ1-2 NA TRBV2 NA TGTGCCAGCAGTAGGCAGTCCTCTAACTATGGCTACACCTTC CASSRQSSNYGYTF
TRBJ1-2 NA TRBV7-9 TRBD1 TGTGCCAGCAGCTTTAACCGGGACAGGGATCTTCATGGCTACACCTTC CASSFNRDRDLHGYTF
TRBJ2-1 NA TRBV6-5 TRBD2 TGTGCCAGCAGAACCACAGCGGGAGTCCCCAATGAGCAGTTCTTC CASRTTAGVPNEQFF
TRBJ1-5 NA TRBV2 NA TGTGCCAGCCAGGACAGACTCAATCAGCCCCAGCATTTT CASQDRLNQPQHF
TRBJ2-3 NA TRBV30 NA TGTGCCTGGAGGTCTACGGGCACAGATACGCAGTATTTT CAWRSTGTDTQYF
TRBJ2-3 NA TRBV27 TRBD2 TGTGCCAGCAGTTTAGGGTGGCGACTAGCGGGAGCAGATACGCAGTATTTT CASSLGWRLAGADTQYF
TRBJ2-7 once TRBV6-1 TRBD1 TGTGCCAGCAGTGAAGGGACAGGGAGCTCCTACGAGCAGTACTTC CASSEGTGSSYEQYF
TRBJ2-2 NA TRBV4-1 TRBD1 TGCGCCAGCAGCAAAACCGGGACAGGGTACACCGGGGAGCTGTTTTTT CASSKTGTGYTGELFF
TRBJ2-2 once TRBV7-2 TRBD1 TGTGCCAGCAGCTCGCCACCGGGACAGGGTAACACCGGGGAGCTGTTTTTT CASSSPPGQGNTGELFF
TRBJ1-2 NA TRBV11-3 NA TGTGCCAGCAGCTTAAACAGGGCAGACAACACCTTC CASSLNRADNTF
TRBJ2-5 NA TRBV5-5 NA TGTGCCAGCAGCTTGAGTCCGCAGGGACCGGGGGAGACCCAGTACTTC CASSLSPQGPGETQYF
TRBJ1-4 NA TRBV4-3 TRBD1 TGCGCCAGCAGCCGGGAACCGGGGACAGGGCCCGAGAAACTGTTTTTT CASSREPGTGPEKLFF
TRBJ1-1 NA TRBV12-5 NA TGTGCTAGTGGCCTCGCGGAGAACACTGAAGCTTTCTTT CASGLAENTEAFF
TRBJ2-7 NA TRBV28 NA TGTGCCAGCAGCCGCAGGGGGAGGAGACCCTACGAGCAGTACTTC CASSRRGRRPYEQYF
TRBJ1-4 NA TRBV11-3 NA TGTGCCAGCAGCTTAAAGTTGGGGGGGTTTGAAAAACTGTTTTTT CASSLKLGGFEKLFF
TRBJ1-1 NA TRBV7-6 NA TGTGCCAGCAGCTTGGCAGGGACCGAAGCTTTCTTT CASSLAGTEAFF
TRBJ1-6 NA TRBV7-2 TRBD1 TGTGCCAGCAGCCCCCGGACAGGGGGTGAGGGTTCACCCCTCCACTTT CASSPRTGGEGSPLHF
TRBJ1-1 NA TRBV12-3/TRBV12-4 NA TGTGCCAGCAGTTTTATTAGAACTGAAGCTTTCTTT CASSFIRTEAFF
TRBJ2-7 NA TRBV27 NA TGTGCCAGCAGTTTACGGGCAGGGTCCCGCACCTACGAGCAGTACTTC CASSLRAGSRTYEQYF
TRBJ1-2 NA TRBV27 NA TGTGCCAGCGGATACCTTACGTCGGTTCCTATGGGGGGCTACACCTTC CASGYLTSVPMGGYTF
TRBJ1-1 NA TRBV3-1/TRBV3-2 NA TGTGCCAGCAGCCAACAGTCGGGAGGCACTGAAGCTTTCTTT CASSQQSGGTEAFF
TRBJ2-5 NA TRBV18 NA TGTGCCAGCTCACCACCGGGAGGAGAGACCCAGTACTTC CASSPPGGETQYF
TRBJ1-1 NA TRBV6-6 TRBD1 TGTGCCAGCACCTTGCTCCGGGACAGGGGTACCACTGAAGCTTTCTTT CASTLLRDRGTTEAFF
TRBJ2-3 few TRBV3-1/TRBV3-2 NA TGTGCCAGCAGCCGAGGGGATACGCAGTATTTT CASSRGDTQYF
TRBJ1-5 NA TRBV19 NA TGTGCCAGTCACATGACCATTCGCGGAGTTCCTCAGCCCCAGCATTTT CASHMTIRGVPQPQHF
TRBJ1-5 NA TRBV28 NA TGTGCCAGCAGTTCCCGGGGGGGGCGCATGCAGCCCCAGCATTTT CASSSRGGRMQPQHF
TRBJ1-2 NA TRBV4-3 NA TGCGCCAGCAGCCATACAGGGAGGAGCTATGGCTACACCTTC CASSHTGRSYGYTF
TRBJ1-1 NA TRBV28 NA TGTGCCAGCAGTTTATTGGCACGGCCGAACACTGAAGCTTTCTTT CASSLLARPNTEAFF
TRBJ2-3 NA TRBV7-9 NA TGTGCCAGCAGCTCTGAAGGATGGGGGGCAGATACGCAGTATTTT CASSSEGWGADTQYF
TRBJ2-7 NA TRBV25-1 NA TGTGCCAGCAGTCCATCGGTTGAGCAGTACTTC CASSPSVEQYF
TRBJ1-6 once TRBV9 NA TGTGCCAGCAGCGTAGGTCCAGGGTGGAATTCACCCCTCCACTTT CASSVGPGWNSPLHF
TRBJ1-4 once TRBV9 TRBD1 TGTGCCAGCAGCAGGACCCAGGGGGGGGGTGAAAAACTGTTTTTT CASSRTQGGGEKLFF
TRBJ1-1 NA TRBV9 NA TGTGCCAGCAGCGTTACAGGATACACTGAAGCTTTCTTT CASSVTGYTEAFF
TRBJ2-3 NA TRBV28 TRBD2 TGTGCCAGCAGGCGTACTAGCGGGAGGGCTGTTACGCAGTATTTT CASRRTSGRAVTQYF
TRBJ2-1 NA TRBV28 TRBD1 TGTGCCACCACTAGGGACAGGGTAATCAATGAGCAGTTCTTC CATTRDRVINEQFF
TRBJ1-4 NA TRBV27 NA TGTGCCAGCAGACAGACAGCTAACAATGAAAAACTGTTTTTT CASRQTANNEKLFF
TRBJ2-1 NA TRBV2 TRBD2 TGTGCCAGCAGTGCGCGCCGGGGAGGGAGGAATGAGCAGTTCTTC CASSARRGGRNEQFF
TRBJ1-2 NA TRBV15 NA TGTGCCACCAGCCTTGGGGCAGGCGATGGCTACACCTTC CATSLGAGDGYTF
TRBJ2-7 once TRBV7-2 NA TGTGCCAGCAGCTTAGAGAAGGCCTACGAGCAGTACTTC CASSLEKAYEQYF